A selection of T cell receptor beta chains follows, all from one sample in a study of shared clonotypes between healthy human individuals. Sequencing was performed with immunoSEQ multiplex PCR; in TCRdb, only in-frame clones are kept and a portion is missing. The top ten hold roughly 0.13% of the sample, which has some 2,400,000 clones, approximately 96% seen once. Specimen: naive CD4+ T cells sorted from blood. These receptors were taken from a man aged 18 to 29 in good health. The CDR3 runs from the conserved cysteine through the conserved F or W. D genes are given only for firm matches. Size is omitted from some rows. Given values are once, few, many or a class for expanded clones.

d_call	clone_size	v_call	j_call	cdr3_nt	cdr3_aa
TRBD1	-	TRBV10-3	TRBJ1-6	TGTGCCATTCGGAAAGGACAGGGGGCCTCACCCCTCCACTTT	CAIRKGQGASPLHF
-	-	TRBV2	TRBJ1-4	TGTGCCAGCAGGACGGGGGAGACTGAAAAACTGTTTTTT	CASRTGETEKLFF
-	once	TRBV28	TRBJ2-5	TGTGCCAGCAGTTTCGGGAGCCAAGAGACCCAGTACTTC	CASSFGSQETQYF
TRBD2	-	TRBV5-4	TRBJ2-7	TGTGCCAGCAGCCAGAGTAGCGGGGGGGCCTCGGTAGAGCAGTACTTC	CASSQSSGGASVEQYF
TRBD1	-	TRBV4-2	TRBJ1-1	TGTGCCAGCAGCCAAGGACAGGGCCGGAGGCGCACTGAAGCTTTCTTT	CASSQGQGRRRTEAFF
-	-	TRBV11-2	TRBJ2-3	TGTGCCAGCAGCTCAGAGACGGATACGCAGTATTTT	CASSSETDTQYF
TRBD2	-	TRBV7-2	TRBJ2-7	TGTGCCAGCAGCTTCCCCGATAGCGGGAGGAGGGACTACGAGCAGTACTTC	CASSFPDSGRRDYEQYF
-	-	TRBV18	TRBJ2-1	TGTGCCAGCTCGCCGCAAACAGGGGGGGGCAATGAGCAGTTCTTC	CASSPQTGGGNEQFF
-	-	TRBV18	TRBJ1-4	TGTGCCAGCTCGGGGGGGCTGGGGGAAAAACTGTTTTTT	CASSGGLGEKLFF
TRBD2	-	TRBV9	TRBJ2-1	TGTGCCAGCAGCGGCCCCCGGGCTAGCGGGGGCTCCATTGAGCAGTTCTTC	CASSGPRASGGSIEQFF
-	-	TRBV15	TRBJ2-7	TGTGCCACCAGCAGATCTTTTACAGGAACCTACGAGCAGTACTTC	CATSRSFTGTYEQYF
TRBD1	few	TRBV15	TRBJ1-6	TGTGCCACCACCTGGGACAGGGTTCCTAATTCACCCCTCCACTTT	CATTWDRVPNSPLHF
-	-	TRBV11-2	TRBJ1-4	TGTGCCAGCAGCTTAGTAGGAGGGAAAGTTGATGAAAAACTGTTTTTT	CASSLVGGKVDEKLFF
-	-	TRBV18	TRBJ1-5	TGTGCCAGCTCACCACTCACTTCTCAGCCCCAGCATTTT	CASSPLTSQPQHF
-	once	TRBV7-9	TRBJ2-5	TGTGCCAGCAGCTCCGCACCTGGGGAGACCCAGTACTTC	CASSSAPGETQYF
-	-	TRBV18	TRBJ1-2	TGTGCCAGCTCACTGGACAGAACCGCTAACTATGGCTACACCTTC	CASSLDRTANYGYTF
-	-	TRBV11-2	TRBJ1-2	TGTGCCAGCAGCCCTAGAGAGGCTTCCTATGGCTACACCTTC	CASSPREASYGYTF
-	once	TRBV6-5	TRBJ2-5	TGTGCCAGCAGTTACTCAAAAGAGACCCAGTACTTC	CASSYSKETQYF
TRBD1	once	TRBV5-1	TRBJ2-5	TGCGCCAGCAGCTTGGCCGGGACAGGGGGCTTCGAGACCCAGTACTTC	CASSLAGTGGFETQYF
-	-	TRBV10-3	TRBJ2-7	TGTGCCATCAGTGGCGGGGACGAGCAGTACTTC	CAISGGDEQYF
TRBD1	once	TRBV5-1	TRBJ2-7	TGCGCCAGCAGCTTCGAGGGGGCGAGGTACGAGCAGTACTTC	CASSFEGARYEQYF
-	-	TRBV11-2	TRBJ1-2	TGTGCCAGCAGCCCAGACTCCCACGCTAACTATGGCTACACCTTC	CASSPDSHANYGYTF
-	-	TRBV5-1	TRBJ2-7	TGCGCCAGCCGCTTAGCGTCAGAGGTCTCCTACGAGCAGTACTTC	CASRLASEVSYEQYF
-	once	TRBV5-4	TRBJ2-7	TGTGCCAGCAGCGCCGACACCTCCTACGAGCAGTACTTC	CASSADTSYEQYF
-	-	TRBV27	TRBJ1-1	TGTGCCAGCAGTTTATACGCCGACCCAACTGAAGCTTTCTTT	CASSLYADPTEAFF